The 23 T cell receptor beta chains below come from one sample, sequenced in a study of T cell responses to AZD1222 COVID-19 vaccine. Generated by immunoSEQ multiplex PCR, the TCRdb table keeps only in-frame clones and is missing some. The table records some 150,000 clones, roughly 92% of them present only once. The material sequenced was peripheral blood, taken on day 0 of AZD1222 vaccination. These TCRs come from an adult in good health.

The chain has TRBV7-7 and TRBJ2-7; maybe TRBD1 (5 bases). V lost 2 bases to trimming and J lost 5 bases, with 10 bases between them. The CDR3 has 13 amino acids. Germline CDR1 and CDR2: SSHAT and FNYEAQ (reference sequence). Written as DNA, the CDR3 is TGTGCCAGCAGCTTATTCAAGGGGCACGAGCAGTACTTC. Translation gives CASSLFKGHEQYF.

The chain recombines TRBV19 with TRBJ1-4, with D uncertain. This CDR3 contains 16 residues. Germline assignment: CDR1 LNHDA and CDR2 SQIVND (reference sequence). With 0 bases removed from V and 1 base from J, the gap between germline ends came to 9 bases. As DNA, the CDR3 is TGTGCCAGTAGTATAGATCGAGGTGTAACTAATGAAAAACTGTTTTTT. This encodes CASSIDRGVTNEKLFF.

V gene TRBV2 combines with J gene TRBJ1-5, with D unclear. CDR3 length: 14 residues. In germline, CDR1 is SNHLY, CDR2 FYNNEI. Trimming took off 2 bases at V and 0 bases at J, with 5 bases between the two ends. The CDR3 DNA is TGTGCCAGCAGTGAATCTAATAGCAATCAGCCCCAGCATTTT. Its translation is CASSESNSNQPQHF.

This rearrangement joins TRBV2 to TRBJ2-1, with a tentative D call TRBD2 (6 bases). Trimming took off 4 bases at V and 4 bases at J, with 14 bases between the two ends. Germline values: CDR1 SNHLY, CDR2 FYNNEI. The CDR3 runs 15 residues. The CDR3 DNA reads TGTGCCAGCAGTGTATGGGCGGGATCTTACAATGAGCAGTTCTTC. This sequence encodes CASSVWAGSYNEQFF.

Only a few counts were recorded for this clone. V and J are TRBV4-1 and TRBJ2-1, with TRBD2 matching over 16 bases. The junction had 11 bases not matched to a gene; V was cut back by 5 bases and J by 1 base. CDR3 length: 20 amino acids. CDR1 and CDR2 (germline): MGHRA, YSYEKL. The CDR3 sequence is CASSSPGLAGGPRSYNEQFF. The DNA of the CDR3 is TGCGCCAGCAGCTCCCCGGGACTAGCGGGAGGGCCTAGGTCCTACAATGAGCAGTTCTTC.

The chain joins TRBV10-1 to TRBJ2-1; 10 positions agree with TRBD2. Germline assignment: CDR1 WNHNN and CDR2 SYGVQD (reference sequence). V was clipped by 0 bases and J by 5 bases; unmatched bases: 10. This CDR3 is 18 amino acids long. The CDR3, as DNA: TGCGCCAGCAGTGAGTCGGGGATGCGGACTAGCGGAGACAATGAGCAGTTCTTC. It encodes CASSESGMRTSGDNEQFF.

V and J are TRBV7-3 and TRBJ2-7; perhaps TRBD1 as D (5 bases). The CDR3 runs to 13 residues. V was pared by 5 bases and J by 4 bases, with 12 bases between. Germline CDR1 reads SGHTA; CDR2 reads FQGTGA. CDR3 loop: CASSVLQGYEQYF. CDR3 DNA sequence: TGTGCCAGCAGCGTCCTTCAGGGTTACGAGCAGTACTTC.

The genes are TRBV19 and TRBJ1-1; D is ambiguous. Germline V CDR1 and CDR2: LNHDA, SQIVND (reference sequence). The CDR3 totals 14 residues. V shed 1 base and J shed 12 bases, with 18 bases lying between them. The CDR3 reads CASSIVSRITGSFF. Written as DNA, the CDR3 is TGTGCCAGTAGTATAGTCTCCCGAATCACTGGTTCTTTCTTT.

The chain has TRBV11-2 and TRBJ2-1; 7 nucleotides match TRBD1. CDR3 length equals 16 residues. Per the germline V gene, CDR1 is SGHAT and CDR2 is FQNNGV. Losses at the gene ends were 5 bases for V and 0 bases for J; bases not matched to a gene: 7. CDR3 residues: CASSRTTGLSYNEQFF. In nucleotides, the CDR3 is TGTGCCAGCAGCAGAACGACAGGGCTCTCCTACAATGAGCAGTTCTTC.

The rearrangement joins TRBV28 to TRBJ1-2, with 7 bases identical to TRBD1. The CDR3 has 13 residues. The ends lost 6 bases at V and 4 bases at J; junction bases unmatched: 5. In germline, CDR1 is MDHEN, CDR2 SYDVKM. CDR3 nucleotides: TGTGCCAGCAGGGCCGGGACAGCCTATGGCTACACCTTC. Its protein product is CASRAGTAYGYTF.

The V gene is TRBV12-3 or TRBV12-4, the J gene TRBJ1-1, with D uncertain. The V gene lost 7 bases and the J gene lost 5 bases, with 14 bases spanning the gap. The CDR3 spans 13 residues. In nucleotides, the CDR3 is TGTGCCAGCACCGGCCAGTTTGGTACTGAAGCTTTCTTT. This gives the protein CASTGQFGTEAFF.

V and J are TRBV27 and TRBJ1-5; D is unclear. CDR1 and CDR2 from the germline V gene are MNHEY and SMNVEV (reference sequence). The CDR3 totals 15 residues. V lost 5 bases to trimming and J lost 2 bases, with 13 bases between them. The CDR3 region is CASSPPGRGNQPQHF. CDR3 DNA sequence: TGTGCCAGCAGTCCCCCCGGAAGGGGCAATCAGCCCCAGCATTTT.

This clone was seen a single time. V usage is TRBV12-5 and J usage is TRBJ2-3; TRBD2 aligns across 10 bases. Germline trimming cut 7 bases from V and 4 bases from J; bases unmatched to any gene: 5. Per the germline V gene, CDR1 is LGHNT and CDR2 is FRNRAP. The CDR3 loop spans 14 amino acids. The DNA of the CDR3 is TGTGCTAGTGCCCCAGCGGGAGGGCCAGATACGCAGTATTTT. Its protein product is CASAPAGGPDTQYF.

The rearrangement uses TRBV30 and TRBJ2-7; 7 nucleotides match TRBD1. The length of the CDR3 is 14 residues. The germline CDR1 and CDR2 sequences are GTSNPN and SVGIG (reference sequence). V lost 3 bases, J lost 2 bases, and 7 bases stayed unmatched. Here the CDR3 reads CAWRRSQGAYEQYF. For the CDR3, the DNA is TGTGCCTGGAGAAGGTCCCAGGGGGCCTACGAGCAGTACTTC.

The V and J genes are TRBV27 and TRBJ2-7, with TRBD1 as a possible D gene (7 bases). CDR1 and CDR2 from the germline V gene are MNHEY and SMNVEV (reference sequence). CDR3 length: 14 residues. The V end lost 3 bases, the J end lost 3 bases, and 12 bases lay between the germline ends. CDR3 coding DNA: TGTGCCAGCAGTTTCGGGCAGGGGGGCTACGAGCAGTACTTC. It encodes CASSFGQGGYEQYF.

The V gene is TRBV9, the J gene TRBJ2-7; 9 positions agree with TRBD1. The CDR3 length is 15 residues. Germline V gives CDR1 SGDLS, CDR2 YYNGEE. J gave up 3 bases and V 1 base, and 5 bases lay outside the gene matches. In DNA, the CDR3 is TGTGCCAGCAGCGTAAAGACAGGGGGACACTACGAGCAGTACTTC. It translates to CASSVKTGGHYEQYF. Full variable domain (rest looked up from reference TRBV9 and TRBJ2-7): DSGVTQTPKHLITATGQRVTLRCSPRSGDLSVYWYQQSLDQGLQFLIQYYNGEERAKGNILERFSAQQFPDLHSELNLSSLELGDSALYFCASSVKTGGHYEQYFGPGTRLTVT.

This chain links TRBV15 with TRBJ2-3, with D possibly TRBD2 on 6 matching bases. Germline V lookup: CDR1 LNHNV, CDR2 YYDKDF (reference sequence). The CDR3 runs 13 residues. The V gene lost 9 bases and the J gene lost 7 bases, with 17 bases spanning the gap. The chain's CDR3 is CATGGLNLYTQYF. CDR3 sequence (DNA): TGTGCCACGGGAGGACTAAATTTATATACGCAGTATTTT.

The chain combines TRBV15 with TRBJ1-3, with TRBD1 matching 11 bases. This CDR3 has 18 amino acids. V lost 0 bases to trimming and J lost 0 bases; unmatched junction nucleotides: 4. Germline values: CDR1 LNHNV, CDR2 YYDKDF (reference sequence). CDR3 sequence: CATSREGGTGGSGNTIYF. The CDR3 DNA is TGTGCCACCAGCAGAGAAGGGGGGACAGGGGGCTCTGGAAACACCATATATTTT.

CDR3 amino acids: CASSLFGWGQGNTEAFF. The CDR3 DNA sequence: TGTGCCAGCAGCTTATTCGGGTGGGGGCAAGGGAACACTGAAGCTTTCTTT. The rearrangement links TRBV7-2 to TRBJ1-1; D is perhaps TRBD1 (6 bases). The CDR3 consists of 17 residues. The germline V gene encodes CDR1 SGHTA and CDR2 FQGNSA. V was clipped by 2 bases and J by 1 base, with 17 bases between them.

This rearrangement joins TRBV27 to TRBJ2-7, with D possibly being TRBD2 (6 bases). Per the germline V gene, CDR1 is MNHEY and CDR2 is SMNVEV (reference sequence). The CDR3 spans 13 residues. Trimming stripped 3 bases from V and 7 bases from J, with 13 bases between. The chain's CDR3 is CASSFSSAWEQYF. CDR3 coding DNA: TGTGCCAGCAGTTTTTCTAGCGCTTGGGAGCAGTACTTC.

The genes are TRBV11-2 and TRBJ1-5; no firm D call. The V end was cut by 5 bases, the J end by 3 bases, with 14 bases between. Per the germline V gene, CDR1 is SGHAT and CDR2 is FQNNGV. The CDR3 spans 15 residues. CDR3 bases: TGTGCCAGCAGCCCCCGACGGAACCCCAATCAGCCCCAGCATTTT. Its protein product is CASSPRRNPNQPQHF.

The gene calls are TRBV10-1 and TRBJ2-1, with TRBD2 identical over 7 bases. CDR1 is WNHNN, CDR2 SYGVQD, per germline (reference sequence). There are 15 residues in the CDR3. With 6 bases clipped from V and 4 bases from J, the junction kept 9 bases outside the gene matches. This CDR3 reads CASSHGRGRYNEQFF. The CDR3 DNA reads TGCGCCAGCAGCCACGGGCGGGGGAGGTACAATGAGCAGTTCTTC.

The rearrangement joins TRBV5-1 to TRBJ2-6, with TRBD1 matching over 9 bases. V gave up 2 bases and J gave up 4 bases; unmatched junction bases: 13. The germline V gene encodes CDR1 SGHRS and CDR2 YFSETQ. The CDR3 spans 19 residues. The CDR3 DNA reads as TGCGCCAGCAGCTTTACCCTAAACAGGGGGCGGACCGGGGCCAACGTCCTGACTTTC. Amino acid sequence: CASSFTLNRGRTGANVLTF.